Listed below are T cell receptor beta chains from one sample, sequenced in a study of T cells in localized non-small cell lung cancer. The data were produced by immunoSEQ multiplex PCR, yet TCRdb's version contains in-frame clones alone and is incomplete. The sample holds tens of thousands of clones; 88% are singletons and the top ten take approximately 4%. The input for sequencing was peripheral blood, taken before any cancer treatment. The receptors derive from a woman between 40 and 69 years old with stage I lung adenocarcinoma. Both conserved end residues are part of each CDR3. D genes are given only for firm matches. Size values are once, few and many counts, or a class for expanded clones, and some rows have none.

- TRBJ2-5 - TRBV5-4 CASSLPGGETQYF TGTGCCAGCAGCTTGCCCGGGGGAGAGACCCAGTACTTC
- TRBJ2-3 - TRBV11-3 CASSSGTLYSDTQYF TGTGCCAGCAGCTCCGGAACCCTATATTCAGATACGCAGTATTTT
- TRBJ1-1 - TRBV11-3 CASSLRIEAEAFF TGTGCCAGCAGCTTGCGGATAGAAGCTGAAGCTTTCTTT
TRBD2 TRBJ2-2 - TRBV7-7 CASSPSGGANTGELFF TGTGCCAGCAGCCCAAGCGGGGGGGCGAACACCGGGGAGCTGTTTTTT
- TRBJ1-4 - TRBV10-3 CAIRETAMNEKLFF TGTGCCATCAGAGAGACAGCAATGAATGAAAAACTGTTTTTT
- TRBJ1-4 - TRBV4-3 CASSQDGGGRTNEKLFF TGCGCCAGCAGCCAAGATGGTGGGGGAAGGACTAATGAAAAACTGTTTTTT
TRBD1 TRBJ1-3 once TRBV14 CASSPHRGASGNTIYF TGTGCCAGCAGCCCTCACAGGGGTGCCTCTGGAAACACCATATATTTT
- TRBJ1-5 - TRBV5-4 CASSRLPGFPNQPQHF TGTGCCAGCAGCCGATTACCAGGGTTCCCGAATCAGCCCCAGCATTTT
- TRBJ1-5 - TRBV7-2 CASSLDNQPQHF TGTGCCAGCAGCTTGGACAATCAGCCCCAGCATTTT
TRBD1 TRBJ2-1 - TRBV29-1 CSVRSGQGDNEQFF TGCAGCGTTCGAAGCGGACAGGGAGACAATGAGCAGTTCTTC
- TRBJ1-1 - TRBV5-1 CASSWGTEAFF TGCGCCAGCAGCTGGGGGACTGAAGCTTTCTTT
TRBD1 TRBJ2-2 - TRBV9 CASSLGQGFDGELFF TGTGCCAGCAGCCTGGGACAGGGTTTCGACGGGGAGCTGTTTTTT
- TRBJ2-3 - TRBV18 CASSPSTLLTDTQYF TGTGCCAGCTCACCATCTACCTTACTAACAGATACGCAGTATTTT
- TRBJ1-1 - TRBV7-8 CASSKTKAPNTEAFF TGTGCCAGCAGCAAGACAAAGGCCCCGAACACTGAAGCTTTCTTT
TRBD2 TRBJ2-1 - TRBV5-4 CASSGKTSGGFYHSYNEQFF TGTGCCAGCAGCGGAAAGACTAGCGGGGGTTTCTATCACTCCTACAATGAGCAGTTCTTC
- TRBJ1-4 few TRBV5-4 CASSFGSSGWANEKLFF TGTGCCAGCAGCTTCGGATCATCGGGGTGGGCTAATGAAAAACTGTTTTTT
- TRBJ1-6 - TRBV2 CASKTGPTGLSPLHF TGTGCCAGCAAAACCGGGCCAACAGGGTTGTCACCCCTCCACTTT
- TRBJ1-2 - TRBV7-2 CASSWGGDNYGYTF TGTGCCAGCAGCTGGGGGGGAGATAACTATGGCTACACCTTC
TRBD2 TRBJ2-1 - TRBV9 CASSTLAGMRNEQFF TGTGCCAGCAGCACTCTAGCGGGGATGCGCAATGAGCAGTTCTTC
TRBD1 TRBJ1-4 - TRBV19 CATERGPGEHEKLFF TGTGCCACGGAAAGGGGGCCCGGGGAACACGAAAAACTGTTTTTT
TRBD1 TRBJ2-1 - TRBV5-1 CASRLDRGNYNEQFF TGCGCCAGCAGGTTAGACAGGGGGAACTACAATGAGCAGTTCTTC
- TRBJ2-4 once TRBV2 CASSPDRIAKNIQYF TGTGCCAGCAGCCCCGACAGGATAGCCAAAAACATTCAGTACTTC
TRBD1 TRBJ2-7 - TRBV6-5 CASRRPGTAYEQYF TGTGCCAGCAGGCGCCCGGGGACAGCCTACGAGCAGTACTTC
- TRBJ2-1 - TRBV7-9 CASSPRGPTLYNEQFF TGTGCCAGCAGCCCCCGGGGCCCTACCCTATACAATGAGCAGTTCTTC
TRBD1 TRBJ1-4 - TRBV11-2 CASSPRQGNEKLFF TGTGCCAGCAGCCCCCGACAGGGGAATGAAAAACTGTTTTTT
- TRBJ2-1 - TRBV30 CAWRAAGLDYNEQFF TGTGCCTGGAGGGCCGCGGGGCTCGACTACAATGAGCAGTTCTTC
- TRBJ2-7 few TRBV7-9 CARPPGPVIPYEQYF TGTGCCAGACCCCCGGGCCCAGTCATCCCCTACGAGCAGTACTTC
- TRBJ2-7 - TRBV5-1 CASRTGGTYEQYF TGCGCCAGCAGGACAGGCGGAACCTACGAGCAGTACTTC
TRBD1 TRBJ2-1 - TRBV4-1 CASSQERDRYNEQFF TGCGCCAGCAGCCAAGAGAGGGACAGGTACAATGAGCAGTTCTTC
- TRBJ2-3 - TRBV7-6 CASSLGTPASTDTQYF TGTGCCAGCAGCTTAGGGACCCCGGCTAGCACAGATACGCAGTATTTT
- TRBJ1-5 few TRBV5-5 CASSPWTAGSNQPQHF TGTGCCAGCAGCCCCTGGACAGCCGGGAGCAATCAGCCCCAGCATTTT
- TRBJ1-3 - TRBV4-3 CASSQERTLGNTIYF TGCGCCAGCAGCCAAGAAAGGACTCTCGGAAACACCATATATTTT
TRBD1 TRBJ2-5 - TRBV9 CASSTGTGRETQYF TGTGCCAGCAGCACCGGGACAGGGCGAGAGACCCAGTACTTC
- TRBJ1-1 - TRBV27 CASGYGSTEAFF TGTGCCAGCGGATACGGGAGCACTGAAGCTTTCTTT
- TRBJ1-1 - TRBV30 CAWSPFGANTEAFF TGTGCCTGGAGTCCCTTCGGGGCAAACACTGAAGCTTTCTTT
- TRBJ1-5 - TRBV27 CASSISSDAKRVPQHF TGTGCCAGCAGTATATCGTCGGACGCTAAACGTGTGCCCCAGCATTTT
- TRBJ2-1 - TRBV5-6 CASSLERPNDEQFF TGTGCCAGCAGCTTGGAGAGGCCAAACGATGAGCAGTTCTTC
- TRBJ1-2 - TRBV6-6 CASSYGVETPNEGYTF TGTGCCAGCAGTTATGGGGTCGAGACACCGAACGAGGGCTACACCTTC
- TRBJ2-5 - TRBV4-3 CASSQDTGTETQYF TGCGCCAGCAGCCAAGATACAGGGACAGAGACCCAGTACTTC
- TRBJ1-2 - TRBV6-5 CASKPNGVGGYTF TGTGCCAGCAAACCTAACGGAGTGGGTGGCTACACCTTC
TRBD1 TRBJ1-2 - TRBV27 CASRIGGSGYTF TGTGCCAGCCGAATAGGGGGCAGCGGCTACACCTTC
- TRBJ2-2 - TRBV11-2 CASSGIGGGELFF TGTGCCAGCAGCGGAATTGGGGGCGGGGAGCTGTTTTTT
TRBD1 TRBJ2-7 - TRBV9 CASSPTGSSREQYF TGTGCCAGCAGCCCGACAGGGTCTTCTCGGGAGCAGTACTTC
- TRBJ2-5 few TRBV27 CASSLKSRETQYF TGTGCCAGCAGTCTTAAGAGTCGAGAGACCCAGTACTTC
TRBD1 TRBJ1-1 - TRBV7-2 CASRVTGLNTEAFF TGTGCCAGCAGGGTGACAGGGCTGAACACTGAAGCTTTCTTT
- TRBJ1-2 - TRBV11-3 CASSLDQDWGYTF TGTGCCAGCAGCTTAGATCAGGACTGGGGCTACACCTTC
TRBD2 TRBJ2-1 - TRBV7-8 CASSTPRASGGHYNEQFF TGTGCCAGCAGCACACCCCGGGCTAGCGGGGGCCACTACAATGAGCAGTTCTTC
TRBD1 TRBJ1-5 - TRBV19 CASGYRGGQPQHF TGTGCCAGCGGATACAGGGGGGGTCAGCCCCAGCATTTT
- TRBJ2-3 - TRBV18 CASSPGLDTQYF TGTGCCAGCTCACCAGGGCTGGATACGCAGTATTTT
TRBD2 TRBJ2-3 - TRBV6-4 CASSVAGEGTDTQYF TGTGCCAGCAGTGTCGCGGGGGAAGGCACAGATACGCAGTATTTT
TRBD1 TRBJ2-5 - TRBV5-1 CASSSRTGAEETQYF TGCGCCAGCAGCTCCCGGACAGGGGCGGAGGAGACCCAGTACTTC
- TRBJ1-4 - TRBV7-9 CASSLAATNEKLFF TGTGCCAGCAGCTTAGCCGCAACTAATGAAAAACTGTTTTTT
- TRBJ2-3 once TRBV15 CATSYTGDTQYF TGTGCCACCAGCTACACGGGAGATACGCAGTATTTT